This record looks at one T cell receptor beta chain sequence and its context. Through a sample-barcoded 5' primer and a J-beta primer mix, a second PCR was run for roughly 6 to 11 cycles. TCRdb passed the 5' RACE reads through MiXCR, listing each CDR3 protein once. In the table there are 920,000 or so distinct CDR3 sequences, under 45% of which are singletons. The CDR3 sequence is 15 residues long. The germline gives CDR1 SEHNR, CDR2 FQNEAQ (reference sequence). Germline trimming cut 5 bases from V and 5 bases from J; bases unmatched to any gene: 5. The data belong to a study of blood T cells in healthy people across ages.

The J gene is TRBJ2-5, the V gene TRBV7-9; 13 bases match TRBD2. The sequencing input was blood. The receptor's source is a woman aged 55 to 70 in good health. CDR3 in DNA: TGTGCCAGCAGCGAAGGGACTAGCGGGATGGAGACCCAGTACTTC. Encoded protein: CASSEGTSGMETQYF. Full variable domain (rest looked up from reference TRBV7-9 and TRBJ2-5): DTGVSQNPRHKITKRGQNVTFRCDPISEHNRLYWYRQTLGQGPEFLTYFQNEAQLEKSRLLSDRFSAERPKGSFSTLEIQRTEQGDSAMYLCASSEGTSGMETQYFGPGTRLLVL.